The text below deals with one T cell receptor (beta chain). Its antigen is not yet known. Per-base quality was not reported, and no clone a single base away is much larger than it. With the immunoSEQ assay, which is a bias-controlled multiplex PCR relying on V- and J-specific primers, TCR beta CDR3 regions were amplified from genomic DNA. A second PCR step added a proprietary barcode and Illumina adapter sequences to the CDR3 amplicons. An Illumina MiSeq instrument was used to sequence the CDR3 libraries. The study's own analysis went as follows. Export and quality control were performed with immunoSEQ Analyzer 3.0, and downstream analyses were performed with R Bioconductor and Immunarch. Only productive rearrangements in the normalized downsampled data set went into calculating the repertoire metrics. In the normalized cohort, clonotypes with more than 5 templates were defined as pathologically expanded. The Inverse Simpson Index was used to measure repertoire diversity. The non-normalized data set was used for CMV-specificity analyses so that all clonotypes could be captured. Drawn from immuneACCESS, this table holds only the in-frame rearrangements with V and J called that TCRdb kept. Clones are partly lost; checked studies trace under half to an unresolved V gene and leave the rest unexplained. D and trimming were read from the DNA, whereas the V and J calls and clone size are those reported in that table. The sample table holds about 38,000 clones, of which about 95% were seen once. 1.5% to 2% of the sample comes from the top ten.

These data originate in a study of T cell clonotyping in hematopoietic cell transplantation (dated by TCRdb to the early 2020s). Regarding the study in general: Recipient samples taken before transplant were collected after cytoreduction. Patient recruitment ran from late 2015 to early 2017, and follow-up continued until September 2020 or death. The study collected 135 blood samples from some 35 consecutive transplant recipients and their related donors. The research as a whole found: Recipient TCR diversity fell after transplant, with pathologically expanded clonotypes rising progressively from day 30 to day 180. Broader posttransplant TCR repertoire diversity was predicted by donor and pretransplant recipient Inverse Simpson Index values. Overlap with donor repertoires was found for only a small fraction of recipient repertoires, with over 95% found to appear de novo at the given depth. The sample size was limited, and CD4 and CD8 repertoire contributions could not be separated because cells were not sorted.

CDR1 and CDR2 are read off the germline V gene as SGHTA and FQGNSA. The CDR3 has 13 amino acids, counting the end cysteine and phenylalanine. The sequence is cut down to CDR3 DNA, 39 bases in frame from base 1. Deletion took 1 base off V and 4 bases off J, with a span of 7 bases between the germline ends. The time point label for this specimen denotes: recipient sample about 28 days before transplant, after cytoreduction. Blood from recipients was drawn roughly 28 days before transplant, then again at days 30, 100 and 180 after transplant. Nuclei Lysis Solution was used to extract genomic DNA from fresh or cryopreserved unfractionated peripheral blood mononuclear cells.

The clonotype originates from a man in his forties with chronic myeloid leukemia. Some clones in this sample may be carry-over from other donors' samples. The source material was peripheral blood mononuclear cells, sampled before stem cell transplant. The V and J genes are TRBV7-2 and TRBJ2-5, with the D gene not clear enough to name. CDR3 loop: CASSLDRSETQYF. The nucleotide sequence reads as follows: TGTGCCAGCAGCTTAGACCGATCAGAGACCCAGTACTTC.